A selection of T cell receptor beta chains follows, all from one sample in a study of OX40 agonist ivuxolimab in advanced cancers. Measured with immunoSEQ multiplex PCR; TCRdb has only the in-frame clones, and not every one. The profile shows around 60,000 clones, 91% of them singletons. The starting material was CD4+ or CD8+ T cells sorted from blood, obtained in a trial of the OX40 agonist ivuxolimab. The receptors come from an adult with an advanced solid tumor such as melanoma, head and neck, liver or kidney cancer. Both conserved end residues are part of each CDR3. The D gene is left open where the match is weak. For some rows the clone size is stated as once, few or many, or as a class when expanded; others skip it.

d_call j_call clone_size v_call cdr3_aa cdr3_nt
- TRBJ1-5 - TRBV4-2 CASSREGDNQPQHF TGTGCCAGCAGCCGTGAGGGGGACAATCAGCCCCAGCATTTT
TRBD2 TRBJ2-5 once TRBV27 CASSFVGGAVETQYF TGTGCCAGCAGTTTCGTGGGAGGGGCCGTAGAGACCCAGTACTTC
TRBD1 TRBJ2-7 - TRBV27 CASSPQGQGYEQYF TGTGCCAGCAGTCCACAGGGGCAGGGGTACGAGCAGTACTTC
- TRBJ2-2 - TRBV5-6 CASSLGLPFYTGELFF TGTGCCAGCAGCTTGGGTCTTCCATTCTACACCGGGGAGCTGTTTTTT
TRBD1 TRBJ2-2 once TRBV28 CASSPPQTGGTGELFF TGTGCCAGCAGTCCGCCCCAAACAGGGGGCACCGGGGAGCTGTTTTTT
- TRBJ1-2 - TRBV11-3 CASSQAGRPYGYTF TGTGCCAGCAGTCAGGCAGGGCGCCCCTATGGCTACACCTTC
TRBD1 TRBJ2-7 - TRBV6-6 CASQKGQGISYEQYF TGTGCCAGCCAAAAGGGACAGGGAATCTCCTACGAGCAGTACTTC
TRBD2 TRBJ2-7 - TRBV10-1 CASSERSSGGWEQYF TGCGCCAGCAGTGAGCGATCGAGCGGGGGCTGGGAGCAGTACTTC
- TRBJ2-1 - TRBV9 CASSPRGGTAYNEQFF TGTGCCAGCAGCCCCCGGGGCGGGACCGCCTACAATGAGCAGTTCTTC
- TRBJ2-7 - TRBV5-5 CASSLVGVLNEQYF TGTGCCAGCAGCTTGGTAGGGGTGCTAAACGAGCAGTACTTC
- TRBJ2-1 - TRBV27 CASSWIAAVPGYNEQFF TGTGCCAGCAGTTGGATCGCAGCGGTGCCGGGGTACAATGAGCAGTTCTTC
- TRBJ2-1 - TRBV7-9 CASSLGGRGQFF TGTGCCAGCAGCTTAGGAGGAAGGGGGCAGTTCTTC
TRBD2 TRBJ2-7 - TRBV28 CASTNRGLVYEQYF TGTGCCAGCACCAACCGAGGACTAGTCTACGAGCAGTACTTC
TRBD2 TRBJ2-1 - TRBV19 CASTGSLGLAGGANEQFF TGTGCCAGTACCGGGAGTCTCGGACTAGCGGGAGGTGCAAATGAGCAGTTCTTC
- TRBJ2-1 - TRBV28 CASSYNEQFF TGTGCCAGCAGTTACAATGAGCAGTTCTTC
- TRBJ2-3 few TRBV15 CATSRDRGTLTGQYF TGTGCCACCAGCAGAGATCGGGGCACATTAACGGGGCAGTATTTT
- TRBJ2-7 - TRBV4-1 CASSPGSIGYEQYF TGCGCCAGCAGCCCGGGAAGTATAGGCTACGAGCAGTACTTC
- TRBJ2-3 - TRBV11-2 CASSFTGTGGTDTQYF TGTGCCAGCAGCTTCACCGGGACGGGGGGCACAGATACGCAGTATTTT
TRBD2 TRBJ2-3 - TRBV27 CASRIGTTGTDTQYF TGTGCCAGCAGAATAGGGACTACCGGCACAGATACGCAGTATTTT
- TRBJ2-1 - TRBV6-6 CASSGRPGLTNEQFF TGTGCCAGCAGTGGACGTCCCGGGCTTACGAATGAGCAGTTCTTC
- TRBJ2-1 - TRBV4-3 CASSQDRTLSYNEQFF TGCGCCAGCAGCCAAGATCGGACTCTCTCCTACAATGAGCAGTTCTTC
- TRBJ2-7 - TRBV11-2 CASSFTAYEQYF TGTGCCAGCAGCTTCACTGCCTACGAGCAGTACTTC
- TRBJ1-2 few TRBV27 CASRDFGGYTF TGTGCCAGCAGGGACTTTGGAGGCTACACCTTC
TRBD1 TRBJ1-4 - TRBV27 CASSLGQGWEKLFF TGTGCCAGCAGTTTAGGACAGGGCTGGGAAAAACTGTTTTTT
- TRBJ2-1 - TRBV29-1 CSVLRNNEQFF TGCAGCGTTCTCAGGAACAATGAGCAGTTCTTC
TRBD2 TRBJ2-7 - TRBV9 CASSISGTSQNEQYF TGTGCCAGCAGCATCTCCGGGACTAGCCAAAACGAGCAGTACTTC
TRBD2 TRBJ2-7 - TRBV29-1 CSVAGGSVYEQYF TGCAGCGTCGCGGGCGGGAGTGTGTACGAGCAGTACTTC
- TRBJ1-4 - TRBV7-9 CASSLAPQGPNEKLFF TGTGCCAGCAGCTTAGCCCCACAGGGTCCAAATGAAAAACTGTTTTTT
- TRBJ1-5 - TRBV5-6 CASSSGTDRGQPQHF TGTGCCAGCAGCTCTGGGACGGATCGGGGTCAGCCCCAGCATTTT
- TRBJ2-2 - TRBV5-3 CARSLAKIRPGELFF TGTGCCAGAAGCTTGGCGAAAATCCGACCCGGGGAGCTGTTTTTT
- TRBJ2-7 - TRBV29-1 CSTVGPGSYEQYF TGCAGCACGGTGGGCCCGGGATCCTACGAGCAGTACTTC
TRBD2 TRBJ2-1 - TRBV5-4 CASSGSLAGGPWYEQFF TGTGCCAGCAGCGGAAGCCTAGCGGGAGGGCCCTGGTATGAGCAGTTCTTC
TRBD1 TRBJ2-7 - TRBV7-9 CASSPLTGYSHYEQYF TGTGCCAGCAGCCCGCTGACAGGGTACTCTCACTACGAGCAGTACTTC
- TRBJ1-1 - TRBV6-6 CASRKGEITEAFF TGTGCCAGCAGGAAGGGGGAAATCACTGAAGCTTTCTTT
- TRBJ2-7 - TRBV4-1 CASSQTSSYEQYF TGCGCCAGCAGCCAGACGAGCTCCTACGAGCAGTACTTC
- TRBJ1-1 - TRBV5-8 CASSLAWVGLMNTEAFF TGTGCCAGCAGCTTGGCCTGGGTAGGGCTGATGAACACTGAAGCTTTCTTT
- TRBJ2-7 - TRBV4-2 CASSQEGAVSSYEQYF TGTGCCAGCAGCCAAGAGGGAGCGGTGAGCTCCTACGAGCAGTACTTC
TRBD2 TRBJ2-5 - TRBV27 CASSSPSRLARETQYF TGTGCCAGCAGTTCGCCCTCCCGACTAGCTAGGGAGACCCAGTACTTC
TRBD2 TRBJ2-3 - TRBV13 CASSFPSGTSTDTQYF TGTGCCAGCAGCTTCCCCAGCGGGACTAGCACAGATACGCAGTATTTT
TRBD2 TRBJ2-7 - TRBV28 CASRSGGHEQYF TGTGCCAGCAGGAGCGGGGGCCACGAGCAGTACTTC
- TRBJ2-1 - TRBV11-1 CASRPRGGGGEQFF TGTGCCAGCAGACCCCGAGGGGGGGGCGGAGAGCAGTTCTTC
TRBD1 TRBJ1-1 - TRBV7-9 CASSYPIRQGADTLVAFF TGTGCCAGCAGCTACCCAATCCGACAGGGGGCGGACACTCTAGTAGCTTTCTTT
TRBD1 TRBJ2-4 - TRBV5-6 CASSGKDRGGNIQYF TGTGCCAGCAGCGGCAAGGACAGGGGAGGAAACATTCAGTACTTC
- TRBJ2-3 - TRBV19 CASSTTPTDTQYF TGTGCCAGTAGTACAACACCCACAGATACGCAGTATTTT
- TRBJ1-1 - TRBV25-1 CASSDRTGNTEAFF TGTGCCAGCAGTGATCGAACAGGTAACACTGAAGCTTTCTTT
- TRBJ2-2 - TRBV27 CASSPPDGTGELFF TGTGCCAGCAGTCCTCCCGACGGAACCGGGGAGCTGTTTTTT
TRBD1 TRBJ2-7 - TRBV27 CASSLSSGGLAYEQYF TGTGCCAGCAGTTTATCATCAGGGGGTTTGGCCTACGAGCAGTACTTC
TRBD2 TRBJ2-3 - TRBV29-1 CSVGGLAGPEGTDTQYF TGCAGCGTTGGCGGACTAGCGGGACCGGAGGGCACAGATACGCAGTATTTT
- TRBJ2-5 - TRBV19 CASSKDGYQETQYF TGTGCCAGTAGTAAGGACGGGTACCAAGAGACCCAGTACTTC